This T cell receptor beta chain is from a study of T cells in Graves' hyperthyroidism and ophthalmopathy (dated by TCRdb to the late 2010s). Concerning the study at large: Peripheral blood was sampled at the time of initial diagnosis, prior to any treatment. In addition, the study compared T-cell repertoires in thyroid tissue and in blood from about 6 Graves' hyperthyroidism patients. According to the paper, TCR Vbeta CDR3 sequencing was carried out on over 130 peripheral blood samples, which came from more than 40 ophthalmopathy, fewer than 80 hyperthyroidism and roughly 17 progressor patients. After sampling, hyperthyroidism patients received methimazole starting at 30 mg daily, and ophthalmopathy patients received high-dose intravenous methylprednisolone. For training and testing, the 100 patients in the discovery cohort were randomly divided in a 7:3 ratio. An independent validation cohort of around 20 hyperthyroidism patients and 17 patients who later progressed to ophthalmopathy tested prospective prediction of ophthalmopathy. To identify TCR V-J signatures that set the groups apart, the researchers used a discovery cohort of 90 to 100 patients, made up of 40 to 45 with Graves' ophthalmopathy and 55 to 65 with stable Graves' hyperthyroidism. What the work shows at the level of the full study, not this receptor alone: In cross-validation, a model built on a 13 V-J signature told ophthalmopathy apart from stable hyperthyroidism with under 90% sensitivity and 81% to 82% specificity, and in testing the same model reached 80%/75%. Most expanded thyroid clonotypes (frequency above 0.001) were also found in blood, which suggests that blood repertoires may mirror thyroid immune responses. Sample size was not statistically predetermined, and blinding of investigators to group allocation was not performed. In validation, the model predicted progression to ophthalmopathy with over 65% sensitivity and 72% to 85% specificity, a median of around six months before onset.

Ten or more counts support this clonotype. Its antigen remains undetermined. It has no much larger one-base neighbor in the sample; base qualities were not kept. Amplification of TCR beta CDR3 regions was carried out from RNA transcripts. A first-round RT-PCR of the TCR CDR3 used the HTBI primer set with the Qiagen OneStep RT-PCR kit. The libraries were constructed in a second round of multiplex PCR and then size-selected and purified. The libraries were sequenced on an Illumina HiSeq2000 using paired-end 100 bp reads. On the study's bioinformatics: SOAPnuke was used to process the raw data, throwing out any read that contained adapters or uncalled bases, had a mean Phred below 15, or lacked an exact constant-primer or identifier match. High-quality paired reads were merged using COPE v1.2.5, and each unique nucleotide sequence was defined as a clonotype. MiTCR v1.1 was used to align clonotypes to the IMGT TRBV, TRBD and TRBJ reference segments. Analysis was restricted to V-J combinations with a frequency above 0.0001, which covered roughly 99% of repertoires. The TCS score was defined as F50 (clonal expansion) divided by E x V (chaos), with BLOSUM62-based TCRdist calculated between CDR3 peptides within each V-J. Welch's t-statistics and random forest reduced around 550 V-J features to roughly 13, which were used in a naive Bayes classifier (R e1071). In TCRdb, the public reads were trimmed at Q25 with fastp and aligned with MiXCR, with productive beta chains retained. Here each entry gathers all rows of one CDR3 protein and keeps the most common genes and DNA. The V and J calls were determined by TCRdb, not by the authors. Here the sample has approximately 520,000 distinct CDR3 sequences; approximately 25% occur a single time. The ten largest clones capture about 10% of the sample.

Via the germline V gene (reference sequence), CDR1 is MNHEY and CDR2 SMNVEV. The CDR3 runs 15 amino acids, cysteine and phenylalanine included. Only the CDR3 part of the read is kept: 45 bases, read in frame from the first base. V loses 6 bases at its end and J loses 5 bases; junction bases beyond the gene matches: 12. In the ophthalmopathy patients, disease was moderately to severely active, with a Clinical Activity Score of 3 or more, a NOSPECS grade of 4 or more, and a duration of less than 3 months. The study excluded patients with uncontrolled infections, other autoimmune diseases, pregnancy or lactation. Diagnoses were based on clinical symptoms, serum thyroxine and TRAb, thyroid ultrasound and orbital computed tomography. PBMCs were separated from 8 to 10 ml of fresh peripheral blood using Ficoll-Paque density gradient centrifugation. Total RNA was extracted using Trizol reagent, and RNA quality was assessed on an Agilent 2100 Bioanalyzer.

The clonotype comes from a woman aged 25 to 39 with Graves' ophthalmopathy. Specimen: blood. The chain employs TRBV27 and TRBJ2-5; TRBD1 matches 7 bases in the middle. The DNA sequence reads TGTGCCAGCAGCCCAATTAGAGACAGGGAGGAGACCCAGTACTTC. Translation gives CASSPIRDREETQYF.